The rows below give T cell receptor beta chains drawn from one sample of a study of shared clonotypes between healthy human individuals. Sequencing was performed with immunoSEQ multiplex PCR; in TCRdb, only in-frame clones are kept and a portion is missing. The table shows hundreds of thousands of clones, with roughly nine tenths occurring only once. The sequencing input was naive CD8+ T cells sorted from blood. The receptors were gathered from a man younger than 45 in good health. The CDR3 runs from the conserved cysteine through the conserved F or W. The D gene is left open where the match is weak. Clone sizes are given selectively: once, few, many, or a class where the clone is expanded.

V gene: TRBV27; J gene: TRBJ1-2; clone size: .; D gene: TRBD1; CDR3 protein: CASGPVGDRGYGYTF; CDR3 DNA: TGTGCCAGCGGGCCGGTCGGCGACAGGGGCTATGGCTACACCTTC
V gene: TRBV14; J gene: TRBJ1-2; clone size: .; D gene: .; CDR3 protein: CASSHGQSYGYTF; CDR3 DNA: TGTGCCAGCAGCCACGGACAGTCCTATGGCTACACCTTC
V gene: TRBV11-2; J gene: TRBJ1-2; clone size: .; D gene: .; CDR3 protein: CASSLQGADYGYTF; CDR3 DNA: TGTGCCAGCAGCTTACAAGGGGCCGACTATGGCTACACCTTC
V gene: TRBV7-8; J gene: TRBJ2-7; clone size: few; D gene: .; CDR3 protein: CASSLGGRAYEQYF; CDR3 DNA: TGTGCCAGCAGCTTAGGGGGTCGAGCCTACGAGCAGTACTTC
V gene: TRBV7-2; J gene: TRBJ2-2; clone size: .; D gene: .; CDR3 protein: CASSLPRDSGLPNTGELFF; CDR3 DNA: TGTGCCAGCAGCTTACCCCGAGACTCGGGCCTACCGAACACCGGGGAGCTGTTTTTT
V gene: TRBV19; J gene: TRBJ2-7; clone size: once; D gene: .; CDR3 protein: CASSLGVSYEQYF; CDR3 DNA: TGTGCCAGTAGTTTGGGAGTTTCCTACGAGCAGTACTTC
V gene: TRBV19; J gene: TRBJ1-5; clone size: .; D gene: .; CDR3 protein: CASSRFGVGQRFNQPQHF; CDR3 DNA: TGTGCCAGTAGTAGATTCGGAGTAGGGCAGCGCTTCAATCAGCCCCAGCATTTT
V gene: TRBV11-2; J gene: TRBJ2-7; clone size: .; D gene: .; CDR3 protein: CASSPLEGRHEQYF; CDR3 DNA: TGTGCCAGCAGCCCCCTCGAGGGGAGGCACGAGCAGTACTTC
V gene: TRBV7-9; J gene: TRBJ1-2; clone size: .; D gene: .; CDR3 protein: CASSLTELYGYTF; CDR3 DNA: TGTGCCAGCAGCTTAACAGAACTCTATGGCTACACCTTC
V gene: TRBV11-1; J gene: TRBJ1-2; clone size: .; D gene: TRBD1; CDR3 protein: CASSHHSQGADGYTF; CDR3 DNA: TGTGCCAGCAGCCACCACTCTCAGGGGGCGGATGGCTACACCTTC
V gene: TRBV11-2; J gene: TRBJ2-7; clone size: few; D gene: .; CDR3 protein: CASSGARPYEQYF; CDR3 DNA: TGTGCCAGCAGCGGGGCTAGACCCTACGAGCAGTACTTC
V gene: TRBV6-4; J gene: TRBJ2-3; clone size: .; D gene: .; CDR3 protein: CASSPRDAFGTDTQYF; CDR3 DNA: TGTGCCAGCAGCCCTCGGGACGCCTTCGGCACAGATACGCAGTATTTT
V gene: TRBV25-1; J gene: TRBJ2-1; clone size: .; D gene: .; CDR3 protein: CASSYNEQFF; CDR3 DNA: TGTGCCAGCAGCTACAATGAGCAGTTCTTC
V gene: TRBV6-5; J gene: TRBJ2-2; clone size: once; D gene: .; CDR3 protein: CASTYEVGTGELFF; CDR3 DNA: TGTGCCAGCACCTATGAGGTGGGCACCGGGGAGCTGTTTTTT
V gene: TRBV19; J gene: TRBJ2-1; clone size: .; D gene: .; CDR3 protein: CASSRWEALNNEQFF; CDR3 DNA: TGTGCCAGTAGTCGGTGGGAGGCCCTTAACAATGAGCAGTTCTTC
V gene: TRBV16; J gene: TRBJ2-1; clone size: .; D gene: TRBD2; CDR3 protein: CASSQSTGLAGGNEQFF; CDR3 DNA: TGTGCCAGCAGCCAATCGACGGGACTAGCGGGAGGTAATGAGCAGTTCTTC
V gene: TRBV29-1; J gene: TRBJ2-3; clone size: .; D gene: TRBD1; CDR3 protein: CSGVDRVGTDTQYF; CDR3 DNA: TGCAGCGGGGTGGACAGGGTTGGCACAGATACGCAGTATTTT